The 10 T cell receptor beta chains below come from one sample, sequenced in a study of breast tumors, draining lymph nodes, adjacent tissues. TCRdb ran MiXCR on the multiplex PCR reads and lists one entry per CDR3 protein. Here the sample spans 25,000 or so distinct CDR3 sequences, 20% to 25% being singletons. The specimen was breast tumor tissue. Receptors originate from a female donor with breast cancer. Some clones in this sample may be carry-over from other donors' samples.

This clonotype was seen at least ten times. V is TRBV11-1 and J is TRBJ2-1; 9 bases line up with TRBD2. The V gene end was trimmed by 4 bases and the J gene end by 6 bases; junction bases not matched to a gene: 7. The CDR3 is 15 amino acids. CDR1 is SGHAT, CDR2 FQDESV, per germline (reference sequence). CDR3: CASSSWTSVSNEQFF. In DNA form, the CDR3 reads TGTGCCAGCAGCTCGTGGACTAGCGTATCCAATGAGCAGTTCTTC.

This clonotype was picked up many times. The J gene is TRBJ2-1, the V gene TRBV6-1; TRBD2 matches at 9 bases. V trimming: 1 base; J trimming: 2 bases; junction bases outside the gene matches: 3. Germline V gene data show CDR1 as MNHNS and CDR2 as SASEGT. The length of the CDR3 is 16 residues. CDR3 in DNA: TGTGCCAGCAGTGAAGGCGGGAGGGCGGCCTACAATGAGCAGTTCTTC. This codes for CASSEGGRAAYNEQFF.

This clonotype appeared many times. The chain has TRBV6-1 and TRBJ1-2, with 7 nucleotides matching TRBD1. Losses at the gene ends were 3 bases for V and 8 bases for J; bases not matched to a gene: 12. In germline, CDR1 is MNHNS, CDR2 SASEGT. The CDR3 covers 15 residues. The CDR3, as DNA: TGTGCCAGCAGTGACCCGGGACAGAGAACATCAGGCTACACCTTC. The encoded protein is CASSDPGQRTSGYTF.

With regard to this clonotype: Here the CDR3 omits its conserved ending phenylalanine or tryptophan, so a read error is the likely source. The chain combines TRBV10-2 with TRBJ1-6, with unresolved D. CDR1 is WSHSY, CDR2 SAAADI, per germline. V dropped 3 bases and J dropped 7 bases, with 7 bases sitting between them. This CDR3 spans 13 amino acids. CDR3 in amino acids: CASSETDNSPLHL. The CDR3 DNA sequence: TGCGCCAGCAGTGAAACAGACAATTCACCCCTCCACCTT.

This clonotype ranks as medium-sized. The chain is built from TRBV7-9 and TRBJ2-3; tentatively, D is TRBD2 (6 bases). The germline gives CDR1 SEHNR, CDR2 FQNEAQ (reference sequence). The CDR3 has 15 amino acids. Trimming shortened V by 0 bases and J by 1 base, and 8 bases separated the two germline ends. The DNA for the CDR3 is TGTGCCAGCAGCTTAGCGTCTAGCGGCACAGATACGCAGTATTTT. Translated: CASSLASSGTDTQYF. Drawing the rest from reference TRBV7-9 and TRBJ2-3, the complete variable domain is DTGVSQNPRHKITKRGQNVTFRCDPISEHNRLYWYRQTLGQGPEFLTYFQNEAQLEKSRLLSDRFSAERPKGSFSTLEIQRTEQGDSAMYLCASSLASSGTDTQYFGPGTRLTVL.

This clonotype was counted many times. The rearrangement joins TRBV28 to TRBJ1-4; maybe TRBD1 (5 bases). The CDR3 sequence is 14 residues long. Trimming took off 5 bases at V and 8 bases at J, with 15 bases between the two ends. Germline CDR1 and CDR2: MDHEN and SYDVKM. This CDR3 is CASSRSGSGEKLFF. DNA of the CDR3: TGTGCCAGCAGTAGGTCAGGGAGCGGCGAAAAACTGTTTTTT.

About this clonotype itself: Since a much larger clone is just one base distant, this may be a read error. This rearrangement joins TRBV28 to TRBJ2-7; TRBD2 aligns across 7 bases. V shed 5 bases and J 3 bases; nucleotides not matched to a gene: 7. This CDR3 has 14 residues. CDR1 is MDHEN and CDR2 is SYDVKM in the germline V gene. CDR3: CASSRASGHYEQYF. CDR3 nucleotide sequence: TGTGCCAGCAGTCGGGCTAGCGGACACTACGAGCAGTACTTC.

The sample holds many counts of this clonotype. This chain joins TRBV6-5 and TRBJ1-6, with 10 positions matching TRBD1. V lost 5 bases, J lost 9 bases, and 10 bases stayed unmatched. Germline V gives CDR1 MNHEY, CDR2 SVGAGI. This CDR3 is built from 16 residues. CDR3: CASSKRTGTGASPLHF. The DNA of the CDR3 is TGTGCCAGCAGTAAACGCACCGGGACAGGGGCTTCACCCCTCCACTTT.

This clonotype has at least ten counts. This chain joins TRBV4-1 and TRBJ2-2, with D hard to call. V was pared by 4 bases and J by 0 bases, with 15 bases between. Germline CDR1 MGHRA, CDR2 YSYEKL. The CDR3 runs 17 residues. The CDR3 here is CASSLLPPPSNTGELFF. In nucleotides, the CDR3 is TGCGCCAGCAGCCTGCTACCCCCTCCTTCGAACACCGGGGAGCTGTTTTTT.

This clonotype was detected ten times or more. The J gene is TRBJ2-1, the V gene TRBV7-8; no clear D gene. The CDR3 is made up of 12 amino acids. The germline CDR1 and CDR2 sequences are SGHVS and FQNEAQ. The V and J ends lost 3 bases and 7 bases respectively, with 7 bases between them. The CDR3 DNA reads TGTGCCAGCAGCTTTACTGGGAATGAGCAGTTCTTC. Protein: CASSFTGNEQFF.